A single T cell receptor beta chain is shown here with its context. Its antigen is unidentified. Participants had chemo-refractory metastatic non-small-cell lung cancer and were treated with focal radiation plus ipilimumab CTLA-4 blockade. The sample comes from a study of radiotherapy plus CTLA-4 blockade in lung cancer. The wider study: Disease control was seen in 31% of patients, objective responses in about 19%. Study results and caveats: Tumor-derived TCR clones expanded in blood after radiotherapy plus ipilimumab.

The germline CDR1 and CDR2 sequences are LNHNV and YYDKDF (reference sequence). Trimming shortened V by 1 base and J by 6 bases, and 12 bases separated the two germline ends. The CDR3 is 14 residues long. TCRdb keeps only in-frame clones here, not all; method: immunoSEQ multiplex PCR. This sample has approximately 85,000 clones, with approximately 83% found just once. The source was peripheral blood, collected from a patient treated with radiotherapy plus ipilimumab. The receptor's source is a human donor with non-small cell lung cancer that progressed on radiotherapy plus ipilimumab. The chain is built from TRBV15 and TRBJ1-2, with D unclear. The CDR3, as DNA: TGTGCCACCAGCAGAGGCCCGGGTTTGGATGGCTACACCTTC. Protein product: CATSRGPGLDGYTF.